This T cell receptor (beta chain) emerged from a study of blood T cell repertoires in COVID-19. Germline CDR1 MNHEY, CDR2 SVGAGI. The junction had 9 bases not matched to a gene; V was cut back by 5 bases and J by 2 bases. The CDR3 extends over 15 amino acids. Original processing methods: Reference gene primer amplification gave estimated nucleated cell counts. Some clones are missing from TCRdb's copy, which holds only in-frame ones; the method was immunoSEQ multiplex PCR. V, J and clone size are those of that table, while D and trimming were read from the DNA. The sample lists fewer than 110,000 clones, roughly 80% seen once, with more than 10% in the top ten.

This receptor was obtained from a human donor in a cohort sampled during active COVID-19. Sequencing used peripheral blood. The chain is built from TRBV6-5 and TRBJ2-7, with TRBD1 identical over 7 bases. The CDR3, as DNA: TGTGCCAGCAGTCTTACAGGGGATCTTACCTACGAGCAGTACTTC. It encodes CASSLTGDLTYEQYF.